The subject of this entry is one TCR beta chain. Generated by immunoSEQ multiplex PCR, the TCRdb table keeps only in-frame clones and is missing some. The sample holds roughly 55,000 clones; about 86% are singletons and the top ten take about 20%. These data originate in a study of PD-L1 blockade in urothelial cancer. V was pared by 3 bases and J by 3 bases, with 3 bases of the junction left unmatched. This CDR3 has 14 residues. From germline, CDR1 is SGHVS and CDR2 FQNEAQ. Time point here: pretreatment peripheral blood. This TCR came from a man between 60 and 75 years old with urothelial cancer. The sample in question was PBMCs, obtained around atezolizumab (anti-PD-L1) treatment. The chain joins TRBV7-8 to TRBJ2-7; 9 nucleotides match TRBD1. The CDR3 DNA reads as TGTGCCAGCAGCTTGGACAGGGGCGGCTACGAGCAGTACTTC. Its translation is CASSLDRGGYEQYF.